One sample yielded the 22 T cell receptor beta chains listed below, sequenced in a study of early T cells in non-severe SARS-CoV-2 infection. TCRdb independently ran MiXCR on the 5' RACE reads; one entry per CDR3 protein. The sample consists of about 64,000 distinct CDR3 sequences, around 12% of them appearing once. Source: whole blood, taken at baseline. All receptors derive from an adult who was a healthcare worker with PCR-confirmed SARS-CoV-2 infection or an uninfected control (not recorded which).

The chain uses TRBV7-9 and TRBJ2-7; no clear D. V was pared by 4 bases and J by 1 base, with 11 bases between. Germline V gives CDR1 SEHNR, CDR2 FQNEAQ (reference sequence). The CDR3 consists of 14 residues. This CDR3 is CASSSWTVSYEQYF. The CDR3 nucleotides read TGTGCCAGCAGCTCCTGGACGGTGTCCTACGAGCAGTACTTC.

This chain links TRBV28 with TRBJ2-1; possibly TRBD2 for D (5 bases). Germline CDR1 and CDR2: MDHEN and SYDVKM. This CDR3 has 12 amino acids. Trimming took 10 bases from V and 3 from J, leaving 10 bases between them. The CDR3 nucleotides are TGTGCCACCCGGAGCGGCTACAATGAGCAGTTCTTC. It is translated as CATRSGYNEQFF.

This clonotype was found a few times. As DNA, the CDR3 is TGTGCAGGATGGACAGGGGACACCGGGGAGCTGTTTTTT. Residues: CAGWTGDTGELFF. The V and J genes are TRBV2 and TRBJ2-2, with 9 bases matching TRBD1. In germline, CDR1 is SNHLY, CDR2 FYNNEI. The CDR3 spans 13 residues.

This clonotype occurred a few times. The chain links TRBV5-1 to TRBJ2-1; D possibly matches TRBD1 or TRBD2 (5 bases each). The V gene lost 6 bases and the J gene lost 0 bases, with 16 bases spanning the gap. This CDR3 region has 16 residues. Germline V lookup: CDR1 SGHRS, CDR2 YFSETQ. Written as DNA, the CDR3 is TGCGCCAGCACCGTTGGGACCGCCAGCTCCTACAATGAGCAGTTCTTC. Amino acids: CASTVGTASSYNEQFF. Full variable domain (remainder filled in from reference TRBV5-1 and TRBJ2-1): KAGVTQTPRYLIKTRGQQVTLSCSPISGHRSVSWYQQTPGQGLQFLFEYFSETQRNKGNFPGRFSGRQFSNSRSEMNVSTLELGDSALYLCASTVGTASSYNEQFFGPGTRLTVL.

This clonotype was recorded many times. The genes are TRBV12-3 or TRBV12-4 and TRBJ2-1; no clear D gene. This CDR3 is 10 amino acids long. The V end lost 5 bases, the J end lost 5 bases, and 1 base lay between the germline ends. CDR3 sequence (DNA): TGTGCCAGCAGTAACAATGAGCAGTTCTTC. Its translation: CASSNNEQFF.

This clonotype was seen repeatedly, ten times or more. The V call is TRBV10-3, the J call TRBJ2-7; D is possibly TRBD2 (5 bases). The germline CDR1 and CDR2 sequences are ENHRY and SYGVKD. The ends were cut back, 6 bases at V and 4 bases at J, with 7 bases in the middle. This CDR3 has 11 amino acids. DNA of the CDR3: TGTGCCATCAGCGGGGAGTACGAGCAGTACTTC. This codes for CAISGEYEQYF.

The chain employs TRBV7-2 and TRBJ2-5; no reliable D call. V shed 3 bases and J shed 5 bases, with 7 bases lying between them. Germline CDR1 and CDR2: SGHTA and FQGNSA. The CDR3 extends over 12 amino acids. CDR3 nucleotide sequence: TGTGCCAGCAGCTTTCTTAGGGAGACCCAGTACTTC. Protein: CASSFLRETQYF.

This clonotype has a count of ten or more. The J gene is TRBJ2-1, the V gene TRBV7-2; no clear D gene. Per germline, CDR1 SGHTA and CDR2 FQGNSA. There are 15 residues in the CDR3. V gave up 2 bases and J gave up 0 bases, with 8 bases separating them. This chain's CDR3 is CASSLSGLSYNEQFF. In DNA, the CDR3 is TGTGCCAGCAGCTTATCCGGCCTCTCCTACAATGAGCAGTTCTTC.

Only a few counts were recorded for this clonotype. The rearrangement links TRBV18 to TRBJ2-7; D not certain. This CDR3 spans 15 amino acids. Trimming cost V 2 bases and J 2 bases, with 13 bases left between them. From germline, CDR1 is KGHSH and CDR2 LQKENI. This chain's CDR3 is CASSPRTFSPYEQYF. CDR3 DNA: TGTGCCAGCTCACCAAGGACCTTCAGTCCCTACGAGCAGTACTTC.

This clonotype showed up just a few times. The chain carries TRBV12-3 or TRBV12-4 and TRBJ2-1; TRBD2 matches 16 bases. V lost 6 bases to trimming and J lost 5 bases; unmatched junction nucleotides: 4. The CDR3 is 16 amino acids. CDR3 coding DNA: TGTGCCAGCAGGCCGGGACTAGCGGGGGGGAACAATGAGCAGTTCTTC. Amino acids: CASRPGLAGGNNEQFF.

V is TRBV7-8 and J is TRBJ2-5; D not resolved. This CDR3 is 14 amino acids long. V was clipped by 5 bases and J by 1 base, with 11 bases between them. Germline CDR1 and CDR2: SGHVS and FQNEAQ. Here the CDR3 reads CASSGIGTQETQYF. CDR3 nucleotide sequence: TGTGCCAGCAGCGGGATTGGCACCCAAGAGACCCAGTACTTC.

This clonotype was seen repeatedly, ten times or more. The V and J genes are TRBV13 and TRBJ2-1; 12 nucleotides align to TRBD2. V shed 4 bases and J 4 bases; nucleotides not matched to a gene: 8. The CDR3 sequence is 17 residues long. The V gene's germline CDR1 is PRHDT and CDR2 FYEKMQ (reference sequence). CDR3: CASSSRRLAGAYNEQFF. The CDR3 DNA sequence: TGTGCCAGCAGCTCTCGTAGACTAGCGGGGGCGTACAATGAGCAGTTCTTC.

There are a few counts of this clonotype. The chain recombines TRBV7-9 with TRBJ2-1; weak D call: TRBD1 (5 bases). Germline V gene lookup returns CDR1 SEHNR and CDR2 FQNEAQ (reference sequence). V was shortened by 7 bases and J by 6 bases, with 16 bases between the two germline ends. The length of the CDR3 is 14 residues. CDR3 sequence: CASTDKGPSNEQFF. The CDR3 bases are TGTGCCAGCACCGATAAGGGGCCCAGCAATGAGCAGTTCTTC.

This clonotype was counted a few times. V usage is TRBV4-3 and J usage is TRBJ1-3; TRBD1 might be the D (5 bases). The CDR3 runs 15 residues. Between the trimmed V and J ends, which lost 1 base and 4 bases, there was a span of 11 bases. The germline CDR1 and CDR2 sequences are LGHNA and YSLEER. CDR3 DNA sequence: TGCGCCAGCAGCCAAGTTGGGGCCCGAGGAAACACCATATATTTT. Amino acid sequence: CASSQVGARGNTIYF.

CDR3 protein: CASSYLTGGYGYGYTF. The CDR3 DNA follows: TGTGCCAGCAGCTACCTTACAGGGGGCTATGGCTATGGCTACACCTTC. The gene calls are TRBV7-2 and TRBJ1-2, with 9 bases that match TRBD1. J lost 4 bases, V lost 4 bases, and 10 bases had no gene match. Germline CDR1 and CDR2: SGHTA and FQGNSA. The CDR3 sequence is 16 residues long. Drawing the rest from reference TRBV7-2 and TRBJ1-2, the complete variable domain is GAGVSQSPSNKVTEKGKDVELRCDPISGHTALYWYRQSLGQGLEFLIYFQGNSAPDKSGLPSDRFSAERTGGSVSTLTIQRTQQEDSAVYLCASSYLTGGYGYGYTFGSGTRLTVV.

This clonotype was counted between two and nine times. V is TRBV12-3 or TRBV12-4 and J is TRBJ2-5, with a tentative D call TRBD2 (6 bases). The CDR3 is 15 amino acids. Trimming pared 5 bases from V and 5 bases from J, leaving 18 bases between. In nucleotides, the CDR3 is TGTGCCAGCAGTCCTGGCGGCGGCCGGGGGGAGACCCAGTACTTC. It encodes CASSPGGGRGETQYF.

The V call is TRBV27, the J call TRBJ2-3, with D tentatively TRBD1 (5 bases). There are 15 residues in the CDR3. Germline values: CDR1 MNHEY, CDR2 SMNVEV (reference sequence). Trimming left V 2 bases short and J 2 bases short, with 11 bases between. The CDR3 DNA reads as TGTGCCAGCAGTTTAGGGGCAGGGAACACAGATACGCAGTATTTT. This encodes CASSLGAGNTDTQYF.

This clonotype was detected ten times or more. The chain joins TRBV10-2 to TRBJ2-6; D is unclear. V was clipped by 7 bases and J by 9 bases, with 13 bases between them. The CDR3 sequence is 13 residues long. CDR1 and CDR2 from the germline V gene are WSHSY and SAAADI. Here the CDR3 reads CASKLQSDNVLTF. The CDR3 DNA reads TGCGCCAGCAAACTACAGTCCGACAACGTCCTGACTTTC.

This clonotype was recorded many times. The chain recombines TRBV7-9 with TRBJ2-3; D might be TRBD2 (5 bases). The germline V and J ends were trimmed by 6 bases and 6 bases, with 13 bases remaining between them. The CDR3 consists of 13 residues. Germline CDR1 reads SEHNR; CDR2 reads FQNEAQ (reference sequence). The CDR3 reads CASSYGLMDTQYF. CDR3 in DNA: TGTGCCAGCAGTTACGGACTGATGGATACGCAGTATTTT.

The sample holds a few counts of this clonotype. The chain employs TRBV4-3 and TRBJ1-6, with D possibly matching TRBD1 (5 bases). Trimming removed 0 bases at V and 7 bases at J, with 19 bases between. This CDR3 contains 18 residues. Germline V lookup: CDR1 LGHNA, CDR2 YSLEER. The CDR3 reads CASSQEPTSSRGNSPLHF. CDR3 in DNA: TGCGCCAGCAGCCAAGAACCTACCTCAAGCCGGGGCAATTCACCCCTCCACTTT.

This clonotype turned up a few times. The rearrangement joins TRBV20-1 to TRBJ1-2; 11 positions agree with TRBD1. The CDR3 sequence is 14 residues long. Germline-derived CDR1 and CDR2 are DFQATT and SNEGSKA (reference sequence). V lost 2 bases, J lost 6 bases, and 5 bases stayed unmatched. CDR3: CSARIGQGADGYTF. The CDR3 bases are TGCAGTGCTAGAATAGGACAGGGGGCCGATGGCTACACCTTC.

This clonotype has a count of ten or more. The chain uses TRBV11-2 and TRBJ2-1, with TRBD2 identical over 8 bases. Germline V lookup: CDR1 SGHAT, CDR2 FQNNGV. Losses at the gene ends were 5 bases for V and 5 bases for J; bases not matched to a gene: 8. The CDR3 length is 15 residues. CDR3 residues: CASSMKTSVDNEQFF. The DNA for the CDR3 is TGTGCCAGCAGCATGAAGACTAGCGTAGACAATGAGCAGTTCTTC.